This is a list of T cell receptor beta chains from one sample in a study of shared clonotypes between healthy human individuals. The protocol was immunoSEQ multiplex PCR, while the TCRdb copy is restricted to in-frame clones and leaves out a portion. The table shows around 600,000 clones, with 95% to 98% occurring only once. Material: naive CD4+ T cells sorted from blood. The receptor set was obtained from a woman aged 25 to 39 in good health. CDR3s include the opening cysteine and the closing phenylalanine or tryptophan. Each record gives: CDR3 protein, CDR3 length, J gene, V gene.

cdr3_aa: CASSFSGGGPQHF; cdr3_length: 13; j_call: TRBJ1-5; v_call: TRBV27
cdr3_aa: CAIGTSGNNEQFF; cdr3_length: 13; j_call: TRBJ2-1; v_call: TRBV10-3
cdr3_aa: CSFGLGGHEQFF; cdr3_length: 12; j_call: TRBJ2-1; v_call: TRBV29-1
cdr3_aa: CASSLRLTSGNINEQYF; cdr3_length: 17; j_call: TRBJ2-7; v_call: TRBV27
cdr3_aa: CASSYDRSYTEAFF; cdr3_length: 14; j_call: TRBJ1-1; v_call: TRBV5-4
cdr3_aa: CASTKRDIRSGANVLTF; cdr3_length: 17; j_call: TRBJ2-6; v_call: TRBV7-6
cdr3_aa: CAISDPGLAGETQYF; cdr3_length: 15; j_call: TRBJ2-5; v_call: TRBV10-3
cdr3_aa: CASSSFASSNTEAFF; cdr3_length: 15; j_call: TRBJ1-1; v_call: TRBV7-9
cdr3_aa: CASSESSRRGGQLAPSSYNEQFF; cdr3_length: 23; j_call: TRBJ2-1; v_call: TRBV10-2
cdr3_aa: CASSLERQLGANVLTF; cdr3_length: 16; j_call: TRBJ2-6; v_call: TRBV7-2
cdr3_aa: CASTDQPAGNSNQPQHF; cdr3_length: 17; j_call: TRBJ1-5; v_call: TRBV7-8
cdr3_aa: CASSPGTANEKLFF; cdr3_length: 14; j_call: TRBJ1-4; v_call: TRBV28
cdr3_aa: CASSRDRTYEQYF; cdr3_length: 13; j_call: TRBJ2-7; v_call: TRBV27
cdr3_aa: CASTPRGALNTEAFF; cdr3_length: 15; j_call: TRBJ1-1; v_call: TRBV7-9
cdr3_aa: CASSLVELGNEQFF; cdr3_length: 14; j_call: TRBJ2-1; v_call: TRBV7-2
cdr3_aa: CACLLRDRFTGELFF; cdr3_length: 15; j_call: TRBJ2-2; v_call: TRBV30
cdr3_aa: CASSFPDKTYEQYF; cdr3_length: 14; j_call: TRBJ2-7; v_call: TRBV27
cdr3_aa: CASSYPSGRTYNEQFF; cdr3_length: 16; j_call: TRBJ2-1; v_call: TRBV6-6
cdr3_aa: CATRDFYNEQFF; cdr3_length: 12; j_call: TRBJ2-1; v_call: TRBV19
cdr3_aa: CASSLEAGSISTEAFF; cdr3_length: 16; j_call: TRBJ1-1; v_call: TRBV5-1
cdr3_aa: CASSLSHNEQFF; cdr3_length: 12; j_call: TRBJ2-1; v_call: TRBV28
cdr3_aa: CASKLADSYEQYF; cdr3_length: 13; j_call: TRBJ2-7; v_call: TRBV2
cdr3_aa: CASSYSRGYEQYF; cdr3_length: 13; j_call: TRBJ2-7; v_call: TRBV6-5
cdr3_aa: CASRLQGRGEKLFF; cdr3_length: 14; j_call: TRBJ1-4; v_call: TRBV6-6